This TCR beta chain appears in the sequencing data of a study of cytomegalovirus exposure and HLA in healthy donors. Both 60 Vbeta primers and 13 Jbeta primers went into the PCR. Profiled with immunoSEQ multiplex PCR; TCRdb holds only in-frame clones, not every one. The repertoire holds roughly 180,000 clones, less than 85% seen once, with under 5% in the top ten. This CDR3 spans 16 amino acids. Germline values: CDR1 SGHAT, CDR2 FQNNGV. The V end lost 5 bases, the J end lost 1 base, and 16 bases lay between the germline ends. Donors sampled were nominally healthy, though unrecorded immune exposures were likely.

Material for sequencing was PBMCs. The chain recombines TRBV11-2 with TRBJ2-3; D is possibly TRBD1 (6 bases). This sequence was found in a man between 18 and 35 years old in good health and CMV-seronegative. The DNA for the CDR3 is TGTGCCAGCAGCCTATGGGCGTGGGGGCGCACAGATACGCAGTATTTT. It encodes CASSLWAWGRTDTQYF.